The 4 T cell receptor beta chains below all came from one sample that was sequenced in a study of blood T cell repertoires in COVID-19 (TCRdb year 2020). Libraries were constructed by the immunoSEQ multiplex PCR assay. TCRdb obtained this table from immuneACCESS and retained in-frame rearrangements with V and J assigned. These tables miss some clones; where compared with another copy, unresolved V genes account for less than half of the shortfall, and the remainder is unexplained. The sample table records fewer than 85,000 clones; 73% of these occur just once. The ten largest clones capture approximately 20% of the sample. Sequencing was done on a sample of peripheral blood. Receptors originate from a man aged 60 to 69 with acute or convalescent COVID-19.

A few counts support this clone. The chain has TRBV11-2 and TRBJ2-3; D remains unclear. The CDR3 consists of 13 residues. Trimming cost V 3 bases and J 2 bases, with 6 bases left between them. Germline lookup yields CDR1 SGHAT and CDR2 FQNNGV. This chain's CDR3 is CASSLENTDTQYF. CDR3 in DNA: TGTGCCAGCAGCTTGGAGAACACAGATACGCAGTATTTT.

This clone was recorded many times. This chain uses TRBV10-3 with TRBJ2-1; 7 bases map to TRBD2. The CDR3 length is 15 residues. Losses at the gene ends were 0 bases for V and 8 bases for J; bases not matched to a gene: 7. CDR1 and CDR2 (germline): ENHRY, SYGVKD. In DNA form, the CDR3 reads TGTGCCATCAGTGAGTCCACTAGCGAGGTCGATGAGCAGTTCTTC. This gives the protein CAISESTSEVDEQFF.

This sequence joins TRBV2 and TRBJ1-1; the match to TRBD1 covers 8 bases. Germline V CDR1 and CDR2: SNHLY, FYNNEI. V was pared by 6 bases and J by 2 bases, with 5 bases of the junction left unmatched. This CDR3 spans 14 amino acids. CDR3 nucleotides: TGTGCCAGCAGGGCGGGACAGGTAAACACTGAAGCTTTCTTT. It translates to CASRAGQVNTEAFF.

This clone appeared a few times. The CDR3 here is CASSQEGTGIGEQFF. In nucleotides, the CDR3 is TGCGCCAGCAGCCAAGAAGGGACAGGGATTGGGGAGCAGTTCTTC. The J gene is TRBJ2-1, the V gene TRBV4-1; 9 bases fit TRBD1. Germline CDR1 MGHRA, CDR2 YSYEKL. With 0 bases clipped from V and 10 bases from J, the junction kept 7 bases outside the gene matches. CDR3 length: 15 residues.